The 29 T cell receptor beta chains reported below all come from one sample, sequenced in a study. TCRdb re-called the RT-PCR reads with MiXCR, one entry per CDR3 protein. The table records more than 600,000 distinct CDR3 sequences, about 14% of them present only once. The sample was memory CD4+ T cells from blood. These TCRs come from a female donor in good health, serving as a healthy control.

The gene calls are TRBV6-1 and TRBJ2-2; the D gene is possibly TRBD1 (6 bases). The V end was cut by 7 bases, the J end by 7 bases, with 13 bases between. Germline lookup yields CDR1 MNHNS and CDR2 SASEGT. CDR3 length: 13 amino acids. CDR3: CASTTGYGGELFF. Here the CDR3 DNA reads TGTGCCAGCACTACAGGGTACGGCGGGGAGCTGTTTTTT.

The rearrangement uses TRBV6-5 and TRBJ2-3; 8 bases match TRBD2. Germline V CDR1 and CDR2: MNHEY, SVGAGI. This CDR3 spans 14 amino acids. The J segment lost 8 bases and the V segment lost 8 bases, leaving 12 bases of the junction unmatched. The CDR3 here is CASGSREGISTQYF. CDR3 in DNA: TGTGCCAGCGGGTCCCGGGAGGGTATCTCTACGCAGTATTTT.

The V gene is TRBV18, the J gene TRBJ2-5; possible D gene TRBD2, 6 bases. Germline-derived CDR1 and CDR2 are KGHSH and LQKENI. The CDR3 is 13 amino acids. Trimming shortened V by 5 bases and J by 1 base, and 8 bases separated the two germline ends. The CDR3, as DNA: TGTGCCAGCTCAACTAGCTTCCAAGAGACCCAGTACTTC. It yields the protein CASSTSFQETQYF.

The chain carries TRBV25-1 and TRBJ2-2, with D unclear. From germline, CDR1 is MGHDK and CDR2 SYGVNS. The CDR3 is 15 residues long. V lost 10 bases and J 4 bases, leaving 19 bases between the germline ends. DNA for the CDR3: TGTGCCATAAATGTGTCCCGAAGGGTCACCGGGGAGCTGTTTTTT. Amino acids: CAINVSRRVTGELFF.

This clonotype showed up just a few times. CDR3 in amino acids: CASSSYSGGETQYF. The DNA for the CDR3 is TGTGCCAGCAGCTCCTATTCGGGAGGAGAGACCCAGTACTTC. V usage is TRBV11-2 and J usage is TRBJ2-5, with 7 bases that match TRBD2. J gave up 4 bases and V 4 bases, and 6 bases lay outside the gene matches. This CDR3 comprises 14 residues. The germline CDR1 and CDR2 sequences are SGHAT and FQNNGV.

This clonotype was picked up a small number of times. This chain links TRBV12-3 or TRBV12-4 with TRBJ2-3; possibly TRBD1 for D (5 bases). The CDR3 spans 13 residues. The ends were cut back, 7 bases at V and 3 bases at J, with 11 bases in the middle. CDR3: CASTLGQTDTQYF. Here the CDR3 DNA reads TGTGCCAGCACCCTTGGACAAACAGATACGCAGTATTTT.

A few counts support this clonotype. The chain combines TRBV6-5 with TRBJ2-1; TRBD2 matches at 7 bases. CDR3 size: 15 residues. The ends lost 2 bases at V and 6 bases at J; junction bases unmatched: 7. The germline CDR1 and CDR2 sequences are MNHEY and SVGAGI. CDR3 residues: CASSYGGGVSNEQFF. In nucleotides, the CDR3 is TGTGCCAGCAGTTACGGGGGGGGAGTGAGCAATGAGCAGTTCTTC.

The chain has TRBV24-1 and TRBJ2-4; the match to TRBD2 covers 7 bases. The CDR3 totals 13 residues. The J segment lost 8 bases and the V segment lost 4 bases, leaving 4 bases of the junction unmatched. Germline V gene sequence: CDR1 KGHDR, CDR2 SFDVKD. CDR3 sequence (DNA): TGTGCCACCAGTGAGGGGGGGGTAGACATTCAGTACTTC. Its protein product is CATSEGGVDIQYF.

This clonotype has only one observation. A read error is possible here, since a much larger clone lies one base away. V and J are TRBV20-1 and TRBJ1-3; tentative D call: TRBD1 (5 bases). This CDR3 has 15 residues. Deletions cut 1 base from V and 0 bases from J, with 10 bases between. Germline V CDR1 and CDR2: DFQATT, SNEGSKA (reference sequence). The CDR3 DNA is TGCAGTGCTAGAGCCGGGGCCCACTCTGGAAACACCATATATTTT. Translated: CSARAGAHSGNTIYF.

There are a few counts of this clonotype. The V gene is TRBV20-1, the J gene TRBJ2-7; tentative D call: TRBD1 (5 bases). The germline gives CDR1 DFQATT, CDR2 SNEGSKA (reference sequence). V dropped 0 bases and J dropped 2 bases, with 11 bases sitting between them. This CDR3 has 14 residues. In nucleotides, the CDR3 is TGCAGTGCTAGAGACCCTACAGGTCCCTACGAGCAGTACTTC. Translated: CSARDPTGPYEQYF.

This clonotype was found many times. The CDR3, as DNA: TGCGCCAGCAGCCAAGATCGGCCGGGGGCCTCCTACAATGAGCAGTTCTTC. It translates to CASSQDRPGASYNEQFF. This chain links TRBV4-3 with TRBJ2-1; D could derive from TRBD1 or TRBD2 (6 bases each). CDR3 length equals 17 residues. CDR1 is LGHNA, CDR2 YSLEER, per germline. V gave up 0 bases and J gave up 0 bases, with 12 bases separating them.

The chain joins TRBV5-5 to TRBJ2-6; no reliable D call. CDR3 length: 15 residues. V gave up 1 base and J gave up 4 bases, with 9 bases separating them. The germline V gene has CDR1 SGHKS and CDR2 YYEKEE (reference sequence). CDR3 nucleotides: TGTGCCAGCAGCTTGAGGGCAGCCGGGGCCAACGTCCTGACTTTC. Translation: CASSLRAAGANVLTF.

The gene calls are TRBV5-1 and TRBJ2-7, with a tentative D call TRBD2 (6 bases). This CDR3 spans 15 amino acids. Germline V CDR1 and CDR2: SGHRS, YFSETQ. Between the trimmed V and J ends, which lost 3 bases and 6 bases, there was a span of 19 bases. The CDR3 DNA follows: TGCGCCAGCAGCTCCCTACAGGCGGGATTGGGCGAGCAGTACTTC. Residues: CASSSLQAGLGEQYF.

The rearrangement joins TRBV20-1 to TRBJ1-2; 7 bases align to TRBD1. CDR1 is DFQATT, CDR2 SNEGSKA, per germline (reference sequence). The length of the CDR3 is 15 residues. The V and J ends lost 5 bases and 4 bases, in that order; junction bases with no gene match: 13. CDR3 amino acids: CSAPHSRDSSYGYTF. The CDR3 DNA follows: TGCAGTGCTCCCCACTCGAGGGACAGCAGCTATGGCTACACCTTC.

The rearrangement uses TRBV28 and TRBJ2-5, with 8 bases identical to TRBD1. The CDR3 sequence is 16 residues long. Germline values: CDR1 MDHEN, CDR2 SYDVKM. J gave up 2 bases and V 2 bases, and 7 bases lay outside the gene matches. The CDR3 nucleotides are TGTGCCAGCAGTTTAGGAACAGGGGGGTTTCAAGAGACCCAGTACTTC. Its translation: CASSLGTGGFQETQYF.

The CDR3: CASSTEGQGQETQYF. The CDR3 DNA reads TGTGCCAGCTCAACAGAGGGACAGGGTCAAGAGACCCAGTACTTC. This sequence joins TRBV2 and TRBJ2-5; 9 positions match TRBD1. The CDR3 extends over 15 amino acids. Germline V gene data show CDR1 as SNHLY and CDR2 as FYNNEI. The J segment lost 2 bases and the V segment lost 8 bases, leaving 9 bases of the junction unmatched.

This clonotype was seen at least ten times. This chain uses TRBV20-1 with TRBJ2-1, with a tentative D call TRBD1 (6 bases). V was clipped by 3 bases and J by 6 bases, with 18 bases between them. The CDR3 is 15 residues long. Germline V gene sequence: CDR1 DFQATT, CDR2 SNEGSKA (reference sequence). CDR3 DNA: TGCAGTGCTAGGTCTGGGGGCCCTCCCCGCAATGAGCAGTTCTTC. Translating it yields CSARSGGPPRNEQFF.

Many counts were recorded for this clonotype. The V call is TRBV11-2, the J call TRBJ1-3; 11 nucleotides match TRBD1. CDR1 is SGHAT and CDR2 is FQNNGV in the germline V gene. The junction had 8 bases not matched to a gene; V was cut back by 8 bases and J by 8 bases. This CDR3 region has 14 residues. The chain's CDR3 is CASLTQGQGDTIYF. The CDR3 DNA is TGTGCCAGCCTAACCCAGGGACAGGGGGACACCATATATTTT. Looking up the rest from reference TRBV11-2 and TRBJ1-3 gives the full variable domain: EAGVAQSPRYKIIEKRQSVAFWCNPISGHATLYWYQQILGQGPKLLIQFQNNGVVDDSQLPKDRFSAERLKGVDSTLKIQPAKLEDSAVYLCASLTQGQGDTIYFGEGSWLTVV.

This clonotype occurred many times. The V gene is TRBV15, the J gene TRBJ2-4, with D perhaps assigned TRBD1 or TRBD2 (6 bases each). Trimming took off 1 base at V and 7 bases at J, with 17 bases between the two ends. The CDR3 totals 16 residues. The germline V gene encodes CDR1 LNHNV and CDR2 YYDKDF (reference sequence). The CDR3 sequence is CATSRVFGGRFNIQYF. The CDR3, as DNA: TGTGCCACCAGCAGAGTATTTGGGGGGCGGTTCAACATTCAGTACTTC.

The chain uses TRBV7-2 and TRBJ1-5; D is perhaps TRBD1 (5 bases). CDR1 is SGHTA, CDR2 FQGNSA, per germline. V was pared by 2 bases and J by 9 bases, with 14 bases between. The CDR3 spans 14 residues. The CDR3 DNA is TGTGCCAGCAGCTTACTGAGGGACGCGGGGCCCCAGCATTTT. It specifies CASSLLRDAGPQHF.

CDR3 sequence: CASSYPIAGTDTQYF. The DNA for the CDR3 is TGTGCCAGCAGTTACCCCATAGCGGGCACAGATACGCAGTATTTT. The chain has TRBV6-2 or TRBV6-3 and TRBJ2-3; perhaps TRBD2 as D (6 bases). Germline CDR1 reads MNHEY; CDR2 reads SVGEGT. This CDR3 is 15 amino acids long. Deletions cut 2 bases from V and 1 base from J, with 10 bases between.

The rearrangement joins TRBV12-3 or TRBV12-4 to TRBJ2-1, with D perhaps being TRBD1 or TRBD2 (5 bases each). This CDR3 comprises 14 residues. V was cut by 5 bases and J by 8 bases, with 16 bases left in between. This CDR3 is CASSSWDRNYEQFF. In DNA form, the CDR3 reads TGTGCCAGCAGTAGCTGGGACCGAAACTATGAGCAGTTCTTC.

This clonotype was recorded many times. The chain recombines TRBV4-3 with TRBJ2-7; 9 nucleotides align to TRBD1. This CDR3 spans 17 amino acids. The V gene end was trimmed by 1 base and the J gene end by 3 bases; junction bases not matched to a gene: 10. The V gene's germline CDR1 is LGHNA and CDR2 YSLEER. The CDR3: CASSQVRGQGNFYEQYF. CDR3 DNA sequence: TGCGCCAGCAGCCAAGTCAGGGGACAGGGTAATTTCTACGAGCAGTACTTC.

This chain links TRBV20-1 with TRBJ1-6; D is unclear. CDR1 DFQATT and CDR2 SNEGSKA come from the germline V gene (reference sequence). The CDR3 extends over 13 amino acids. CDR3 in amino acids: CSALKSYNSPLHF. In nucleotides, the CDR3 is TGCAGCGCCTTAAAATCCTATAATTCACCCCTCCACTTT.

The chain has TRBV6-1 and TRBJ2-1, with D possibly matching TRBD1 (6 bases). This CDR3 has 17 amino acids. V lost 1 base to trimming and J lost 0 bases, with 13 bases between them. Germline V gene sequence: CDR1 MNHNS, CDR2 SASEGT. The CDR3 DNA is TGTGCCAGCAGTGAAGGGCAAGGGGGTCCCTCCTACAATGAGCAGTTCTTC. Translation: CASSEGQGGPSYNEQFF.

This clonotype came up a few times. The chain recombines TRBV20-1 with TRBJ1-4; D call uncertain. Trimming removed 3 bases from V and 8 bases from J, with 16 bases in between. The CDR3 length is 14 residues. The germline V gene has CDR1 DFQATT and CDR2 SNEGSKA (reference sequence). The CDR3: CSASSGSWQEKLFF. Here the CDR3 DNA reads TGCAGTGCTAGTTCTGGGTCATGGCAGGAAAAACTGTTTTTT.

This chain uses TRBV5-1 with TRBJ2-3; D not resolved. The germline gives CDR1 SGHRS, CDR2 YFSETQ. V dropped 4 bases and J dropped 4 bases, with 16 bases sitting between them. The CDR3 loop spans 15 amino acids. CDR3 sequence: CASSPSLEVSDTQYF. In DNA, the CDR3 is TGCGCCAGCAGCCCGTCGCTAGAGGTCTCAGATACGCAGTATTTT.

This chain connects TRBV2 to TRBJ1-5, with 7 nucleotides matching TRBD1. This CDR3 contains 13 residues. J gave up 5 bases and V 4 bases, and 2 bases lay outside the gene matches. The V gene's germline CDR1 is SNHLY and CDR2 FYNNEI. DNA of the CDR3: TGTGCCAGCAGTGGCAGGGGGGATCAGCCCCAGCATTTT. The encoded protein is CASSGRGDQPQHF.

This chain joins TRBV5-1 and TRBJ2-5; tentatively, D is TRBD1 or TRBD2 (5 bases each). This CDR3 is 16 amino acids long. Trimming left V 3 bases short and J 4 bases short, with 19 bases between. Germline V CDR1 and CDR2: SGHRS, YFSETQ. For the CDR3, the DNA is TGCGCCAGCAGCTCCGCCGGGACCACCAAGGGAGAGACCCAGTACTTC. Protein product: CASSSAGTTKGETQYF.